These 10 T cell receptor beta chains originate from one sample sequenced in a study of cytomegalovirus exposure and HLA in healthy donors. This table comes from immunoSEQ multiplex PCR, and its TCRdb copy is limited to in-frame clones, with some not included. The sample contains fewer than 70,000 clones, 90% to 95% of which appear only once. The sample was PBMCs. All receptors come from a woman between 18 and 29 years old in good health and CMV-seropositive.

V is TRBV15 and J is TRBJ2-7, with 7 bases aligning to TRBD1. The CDR3 loop spans 14 amino acids. After removal of 5 bases from V and 2 bases from J, the junction contained 6 bases not matched to a gene. Germline V lookup: CDR1 LNHNV, CDR2 YYDKDF (reference sequence). DNA for the CDR3: TGTGCCACCAGCCCGATGGACAGGACCTACGAGCAGTACTTC. Protein sequence: CATSPMDRTYEQYF.

The gene calls are TRBV2 and TRBJ1-5; D possibly corresponds to TRBD1 (5 bases). Germline V CDR1 and CDR2: SNHLY, FYNNEI. Trimming pared 7 bases from V and 2 bases from J, leaving 9 bases between. CDR3 length equals 13 residues. The CDR3 here is CASTQGRNQPQHF. Here the CDR3 DNA reads TGTGCCAGCACCCAGGGTCGCAATCAGCCCCAGCATTTT.

This chain joins TRBV5-1 and TRBJ1-1; TRBD1 aligns across 10 bases. V was pared by 4 bases and J by 2 bases, with 5 bases of the junction left unmatched. The V gene's germline CDR1 is SGHRS and CDR2 YFSETQ. The CDR3 covers 15 residues. The DNA of the CDR3 is TGCGCCAGCAGCCTCCGGACAGGGGGAAACACTGAAGCTTTCTTT. It specifies CASSLRTGGNTEAFF.

The chain couples TRBV5-1 to TRBJ2-3; 11 positions match TRBD2. Unmatched junction bases numbered 6, after V lost 7 bases and J lost 2 bases. Per the germline V gene, CDR1 is SGHRS and CDR2 is YFSETQ. CDR3 length equals 15 residues. The CDR3 DNA reads TGCGCCAGCCTTTCGGGACTAGCGGTCACAGATACGCAGTATTTT. This encodes CASLSGLAVTDTQYF.

This rearrangement joins TRBV11-2 to TRBJ2-2, with D maybe TRBD2 (6 bases). Germline-derived CDR1 and CDR2 are SGHAT and FQNNGV. V lost 6 bases and J lost 5, with 22 bases in between. CDR3 length: 17 amino acids. The CDR3 coding sequence is TGTGCCAGCAGTTCCTCCAGGCTAGCGTTCAAGACCGGGGAGCTGTTTTTT. Protein: CASSSSRLAFKTGELFF. Full variable domain (missing parts from reference TRBV11-2 and TRBJ2-2): EAGVAQSPRYKIIEKRQSVAFWCNPISGHATLYWYQQILGQGPKLLIQFQNNGVVDDSQLPKDRFSAERLKGVDSTLKIQPAKLEDSAVYLCASSSSRLAFKTGELFFGEGSRLTVL.

The rearrangement uses TRBV7-2 and TRBJ1-5; no firm D call. From germline, CDR1 is SGHTA and CDR2 FQGNSA. Trimming stripped 1 base from V and 0 bases from J, with 4 bases between. CDR3 length: 14 residues. The CDR3 coding sequence is TGTGCCAGCAGCTTAGTATCTAGCAATCAGCCCCAGCATTTT. Amino acid sequence: CASSLVSSNQPQHF.

The J gene is TRBJ1-5, the V gene TRBV28; unclear D gene. CDR1 is MDHEN and CDR2 is SYDVKM in the germline V gene. The CDR3 contains 12 residues. Trimming took off 5 bases at V and 4 bases at J, with 6 bases between the two ends. The CDR3 sequence is CASSPTNQPQHF. DNA of the CDR3: TGTGCCAGCAGTCCCACTAATCAGCCCCAGCATTTT.

The chain combines TRBV5-1 with TRBJ2-7; no clear D. V shed 1 base and J shed 3 bases, with 11 bases lying between them. Germline-derived CDR1 and CDR2 are SGHRS and YFSETQ. CDR3 size: 14 residues. The CDR3 DNA is TGCGCCAGCAGCTTGTTCCTAGGAAGCTACGAGCAGTACTTC. This translates into CASSLFLGSYEQYF.

J is TRBJ2-3 and V is TRBV5-4; TRBD1 is a possible D gene (6 bases). CDR1 and CDR2 from the germline V gene are SGHNT and YYREEE (reference sequence). The CDR3 has 16 residues. Trimming removed 4 bases from V and 2 bases from J, with 17 bases in between. This chain's CDR3 is CASSEGVGPHTDTQYF. CDR3 DNA: TGTGCCAGCAGCGAGGGGGTGGGTCCCCACACAGATACGCAGTATTTT.

The J gene is TRBJ1-1, the V gene TRBV29-1, with D tentatively TRBD1 (6 bases). The CDR3 is 14 amino acids. Germline CDR1 and CDR2: SQVTM and ANQGSEA. The V gene lost 7 bases and the J gene lost 0 bases, with 15 bases spanning the gap. The CDR3 spells CSALPGQMNTEAFF. The CDR3 DNA reads as TGCAGCGCCCTCCCGGGACAAATGAACACTGAAGCTTTCTTT.